The 6 T cell receptor beta chains below were found in one sample sequenced in a study of identical twins. One entry per CDR3 protein, called by TCRdb with MiXCR from the 5' RACE reads. Of around 95,000 distinct CDR3 sequences listed, less than 6.5% are singletons. Sample: memory T cells sorted from blood. The receptors were gathered from a woman in her fifties or sixties in good health.

This clonotype occurred a few times. An end of the junction does not agree with germline; a read error may underlie this. The chain has TRBV18 and TRBJ2-7; 7 bases fit TRBD1. This CDR3 has 13 amino acids. Germline V gene data show CDR1 as KGHSH and CDR2 as LQKENI. The CDR3 reads CASSPTGTDGLDF. CDR3 nucleotides: TGTGCCAGCTCACCAACAGGGACAGATGGATTGGACTTC.

The chain uses TRBV5-6 and TRBJ2-1; D is perhaps TRBD1 or TRBD2 (5 bases each). Deletions cut 4 bases from V and 4 bases from J, with 15 bases between. Germline CDR1 is SGHDT and CDR2 is YYEEEE. This CDR3 has 15 residues. For the CDR3, the DNA is TGTGCCAGCAGCGCTGGGGGACCCAAATACAATGAGCAGTTCTTC. This translates into CASSAGGPKYNEQFF.

This clonotype was seen many times. This chain connects TRBV20-1 to TRBJ1-1; D not resolved. The CDR3 sequence is 14 residues long. CDR1 DFQATT and CDR2 SNEGSKA come from the germline V gene (reference sequence). The ends were cut back, 6 bases at V and 6 bases at J, with 20 bases in the middle. Written as DNA, the CDR3 is TGCAGTGCCAGTACCGGCGGGGAGATGCCTGAAGCTTTCTTT. Translation: CSASTGGEMPEAFF.

This clonotype has at least ten counts. The chain employs TRBV5-5 and TRBJ2-1; 9 nucleotides line up with TRBD1. V trimming: 3 bases; J trimming: 8 bases; junction bases outside the gene matches: 9. CDR1 and CDR2 from the germline V gene are SGHKS and YYEKEE (reference sequence). The CDR3 totals 15 residues. CDR3 nucleotide sequence: TGTGCCAGCAGCTCAACAGGGGGCCCCACCGATGAGCAGTTCTTC. Its protein is CASSSTGGPTDEQFF.

This clonotype was found many times. V usage is TRBV2 and J usage is TRBJ2-7; D unclear. The germline gives CDR1 SNHLY, CDR2 FYNNEI. The length of the CDR3 is 11 residues. V was clipped by 3 bases and J by 2 bases, with 2 bases between them. The CDR3 region is CASSDTYEQYF. CDR3 DNA: TGTGCCAGCAGTGACACCTACGAGCAGTACTTC.

This clonotype was seen ten or more times. The gene calls are TRBV25-1 and TRBJ1-6; TRBD1 is a possible D gene (5 bases). The V gene's germline CDR1 is MGHDK and CDR2 SYGVNS. The CDR3 is 14 amino acids. The V end lost 1 base, the J end lost 8 bases, and 9 bases lay between the germline ends. The CDR3, as DNA: TGTGCCAGCAGTGAATCCGCAGGGCATTCACCCCTCCACTTT. It translates to CASSESAGHSPLHF.